What follows are 32 T cell receptor beta chains derived from one specimen sequenced in a study of T cell repertoires in cytomegalovirus infection. TCRdb independently ran MiXCR on the reads; one entry per CDR3 protein. Counted here are 250,000 to 300,000 distinct CDR3 sequences, 20% to 30% occurring once; the ten biggest clones make up 11% to 15%. The sequenced sample was PBMCs. The receptors were gathered from a human donor in good health (CMV status not recorded). Some clones in this sample may be carry-over from other donors' samples.

This chain uses TRBV7-9 with TRBJ1-5; D not resolved. The CDR3 has 14 amino acids. The germline gives CDR1 SEHNR, CDR2 FQNEAQ (reference sequence). V gave up 1 base and J gave up 7 bases, with 11 bases separating them. The CDR3 loop reads CASSLEGSGQPQHF. In DNA form, the CDR3 reads TGTGCCAGCAGCTTAGAAGGGTCGGGACAGCCCCAGCATTTT.

This clonotype was detected only a few times. This sequence joins TRBV5-1 and TRBJ2-7; D remains unclear. Germline V CDR1 and CDR2: SGHRS, YFSETQ. The V end was cut by 4 bases, the J end by 3 bases, with 17 bases between. The CDR3 is made up of 15 amino acids. The CDR3 DNA reads TGCGCCAGCAGCCCAGACCCCGAGCCCCTCTACGAGCAGTACTTC. It yields the protein CASSPDPEPLYEQYF.

This clonotype has at least ten counts. The J gene is TRBJ1-2, the V gene TRBV7-2, with no clear D. Between the trimmed V and J ends, which lost 3 bases and 0 bases, there was a span of 11 bases. The CDR3 covers 15 residues. Germline V gene sequence: CDR1 SGHTA, CDR2 FQGNSA. The CDR3 region has the DNA TGTGCCAGCAGCTTCCGACATCTTACTAACTATGGCTACACCTTC. Residues: CASSFRHLTNYGYTF.

This chain links TRBV19 with TRBJ2-7; a weak D match, TRBD2 (6 bases). Germline V gene lookup returns CDR1 LNHDA and CDR2 SQIVND (reference sequence). The CDR3 length is 15 residues. The V end was cut by 5 bases, the J end by 2 bases, with 16 bases between. This CDR3 reads CASSLGRGRTYEQYF. In nucleotides, the CDR3 is TGTGCCAGTAGTCTGGGACGGGGGAGAACCTACGAGCAGTACTTC.

This sequence joins TRBV7-2 and TRBJ2-5; no definite D call. Germline loops: CDR1 SGHTA, CDR2 FQGNSA. The CDR3 sequence is 12 residues long. The germline V and J ends were trimmed by 5 bases and 5 bases, with 9 bases remaining between them. CDR3 nucleotide sequence: TGTGCCAGCAGCCGGCAGAGCGAGACCCAGTACTTC. It yields the protein CASSRQSETQYF.

The chain couples TRBV11-1 to TRBJ1-6; 9 bases are shared with TRBD1. This CDR3 has 16 amino acids. Germline V gene sequence: CDR1 SGHAT, CDR2 FQDESV (reference sequence). Trimming cost V 5 bases and J 8 bases; bases outside gene matches: 10. In nucleotides, the CDR3 is TGTGCCAGCAGCCGACGGACAGGGGCAGCCTATTCACCCCTCCACTTT. Residues: CASSRRTGAAYSPLHF.

This clonotype has a count of ten or more. V usage is TRBV10-2 and J usage is TRBJ2-7; a possible D gene is TRBD2 (6 bases). Germline loops: CDR1 WSHSY, CDR2 SAAADI. There are 17 residues in the CDR3. V shed 3 bases and J shed 0 bases, with 18 bases lying between them. The CDR3: CASSEGSGPVSSYEQYF. DNA for the CDR3: TGCGCCAGCAGTGAAGGTAGCGGACCCGTGAGCTCCTACGAGCAGTACTTC.

Ten or more counts support this clonotype. The chain is built from TRBV7-2 and TRBJ1-5; 7 bases are shared with TRBD1. This CDR3 spans 16 amino acids. Germline loops: CDR1 SGHTA, CDR2 FQGNSA. J lost 3 bases, V lost 5 bases, and 10 bases had no gene match. CDR3 region: CASSRAAGGNNQPQHF. In nucleotides, the CDR3 is TGTGCCAGCAGCCGCGCGGCAGGGGGGAACAATCAGCCCCAGCATTTT.

In this sample, this clonotype turned up a few times. The chain couples TRBV4-3 to TRBJ2-1, with TRBD2 matching over 11 bases. The junction had 4 bases not matched to a gene; V was cut back by 0 bases and J by 3 bases. The V gene's germline CDR1 is LGHNA and CDR2 YSLEER. This CDR3 is built from 17 residues. The DNA of the CDR3 is TGCGCCAGCAGCCAAGACCACGGGACTAGCGGCTACAATGAGCAGTTCTTC. It encodes CASSQDHGTSGYNEQFF.

The chain combines TRBV29-1 with TRBJ2-5; 7 bases agree with TRBD2. The CDR3 length is 14 residues. The ends lost 2 bases at V and 0 bases at J; junction bases unmatched: 3. The germline CDR1 and CDR2 sequences are SQVTM and ANQGSEA. DNA of the CDR3: TGCAGCGTTGAAATTGCGGGGGACCAAGAGACCCAGTACTTC. This encodes CSVEIAGDQETQYF.

The rearrangement links TRBV4-3 to TRBJ1-2; D uncertain. The CDR3 sequence is 15 residues long. The V and J ends lost 1 base and 4 bases respectively, with 13 bases between them. In germline, CDR1 is LGHNA, CDR2 YSLEER. The CDR3 sequence: CASSQGLDRFYGYTF. In DNA, the CDR3 is TGCGCCAGCAGCCAAGGCTTAGACCGATTCTATGGCTACACCTTC.

This clonotype appeared many times. V usage is TRBV11-2 and J usage is TRBJ2-5; D may be TRBD1 (5 bases). The length of the CDR3 is 12 residues. Between the trimmed V and J ends, which lost 7 bases and 3 bases, there was a span of 9 bases. Germline CDR1 and CDR2: SGHAT and FQNNGV. CDR3 loop: CASTPTEETQYF. In DNA form, the CDR3 reads TGTGCCAGCACCCCGACAGAAGAGACCCAGTACTTC.

This clonotype was picked up a small number of times. The V gene is TRBV4-3, the J gene TRBJ1-4; D gene ambiguous. V lost 4 bases, J lost 6 bases, and 12 bases lay in between. There are 14 residues in the CDR3. Germline loops: CDR1 LGHNA, CDR2 YSLEER. The CDR3 region is CASSLLGADEKLFF. CDR3 nucleotide sequence: TGCGCCAGCAGCCTTTTGGGCGCCGATGAAAAACTGTTTTTT.

The V and J genes are TRBV5-1 and TRBJ1-2; D uncertain. Trimming removed 1 base from V and 2 bases from J, with 9 bases in between. Germline values: CDR1 SGHRS, CDR2 YFSETQ. The CDR3 is made up of 14 amino acids. CDR3 nucleotide sequence: TGCGCCAGCAGCTTGCAACAGCCAAACTATGGCTACACCTTC. Its protein is CASSLQQPNYGYTF.

The gene calls are TRBV7-2 and TRBJ2-3; 10 bases fit TRBD2. The CDR3 runs 18 residues. V lost 5 bases to trimming and J lost 4 bases; unmatched junction nucleotides: 15. The germline V gene has CDR1 SGHTA and CDR2 FQGNSA. For the CDR3, the DNA is TGTGCCAGCAGCGCCGTTCTAGCGGGAGTTAGGGCGGCAGATACGCAGTATTTT. The encoded protein is CASSAVLAGVRAADTQYF.

In its sample, this clonotype was seen a few times. This chain links TRBV7-9 with TRBJ2-1, with no clear D. The CDR3 is 14 residues long. Trimming took 5 bases from V and 2 from J, leaving 10 bases between them. Germline CDR1 reads SEHNR; CDR2 reads FQNEAQ (reference sequence). The CDR3 DNA reads as TGTGCCAGCAGCCCCCTCGTTACCTACAATGAGCAGTTCTTC. This codes for CASSPLVTYNEQFF.

This clonotype has only a few counts. CDR3 sequence: CASSSSGASSTDTQYF. The CDR3, as DNA: TGCGCCAGCAGCTCTTCAGGGGCGTCTAGCACAGATACGCAGTATTTT. This chain connects TRBV4-3 to TRBJ2-3, with D tentatively TRBD1 (6 bases). CDR3 length: 16 residues. V shed 5 bases and J shed 0 bases, with 15 bases lying between them. The germline V gene has CDR1 LGHNA and CDR2 YSLEER.

This clonotype was seen a few times. The chain links TRBV28 to TRBJ1-3, with 9 positions matching TRBD1. Germline V gives CDR1 MDHEN, CDR2 SYDVKM. This CDR3 comprises 15 residues. After removal of 5 bases from V and 2 bases from J, the junction contained 4 bases not matched to a gene. Written as DNA, the CDR3 is TGTGCCAGCAGTCCCTGGACAGGGGCTGGAAACACCATATATTTT. It specifies CASSPWTGAGNTIYF.

The chain is built from TRBV15 and TRBJ2-1; D is ambiguous. V was trimmed by 5 bases and J by 1 base, leaving 6 bases between them. The CDR3 is 13 residues long. Germline V gene lookup returns CDR1 LNHNV and CDR2 YYDKDF (reference sequence). CDR3 nucleotides: TGTGCCACCAGCCTAGGGTCCTACAATGAGCAGTTCTTC. It is translated as CATSLGSYNEQFF.

This clonotype has a count of ten or more. The J gene is TRBJ1-2, the V gene TRBV6-5; D is undetermined. This CDR3 spans 14 amino acids. In germline, CDR1 is MNHEY, CDR2 SVGAGI. V was shortened by 0 bases and J by 4 bases, with 9 bases between the two germline ends. The CDR3 loop is CASSYSVQFYGYTF. The CDR3 nucleotides read TGTGCCAGCAGTTACTCGGTCCAATTCTATGGCTACACCTTC.

This clonotype has only a few counts. The germline gene is not matched at one end of the junction; a read error may be the cause. The rearrangement uses TRBV27 and TRBJ2-1; D is possibly TRBD2 (6 bases). Per the germline V gene, CDR1 is MNHEY and CDR2 is SMNVEV (reference sequence). This CDR3 region has 12 residues. CDR3 DNA sequence: TGTGCCAGCAGTTTCCCCGGGGGACCCCGGGTCTTC. Protein product: CASSFPGGPRVF.

The chain employs TRBV19 and TRBJ2-2; 10 nucleotides match TRBD1. The CDR3 consists of 16 residues. Trimming cost V 7 bases and J 1 base; bases outside gene matches: 6. Germline loops: CDR1 LNHDA, CDR2 SQIVND (reference sequence). The CDR3 spells CASNHGTGVNTGELFF. In nucleotides, the CDR3 is TGTGCCAGTAACCACGGGACAGGGGTGAACACCGGGGAGCTGTTTTTT.

This rearrangement joins TRBV5-1 to TRBJ2-7, with no clear D. This CDR3 contains 12 residues. The V end was cut by 0 bases, the J end by 12 bases, with 13 bases between. In germline, CDR1 is SGHRS, CDR2 YFSETQ. In DNA form, the CDR3 reads TGCGCCAGCAGCTTGGCCGGCAGAGAACGGTACTTC. Translating gives CASSLAGRERYF.

In its sample, this clonotype was seen many times. J is TRBJ2-3 and V is TRBV7-9; 14 bases are shared with TRBD2. Losses at the gene ends were 5 bases for V and 4 bases for J; bases not matched to a gene: 8. Looked up from germline, CDR1 is SEHNR and CDR2 is FQNEAQ (reference sequence). The CDR3 length is 17 residues. CDR3 DNA sequence: TGTGCCAGCAGCCATCCCGGACTAGCGGGGGGCCCAGATACGCAGTATTTT. Amino acid sequence: CASSHPGLAGGPDTQYF.

The V and J genes are TRBV7-2 and TRBJ1-3; TRBD1 matches at 7 bases. The CDR3 loop spans 17 amino acids. J gave up 2 bases and V 5 bases, and 12 bases lay outside the gene matches. The germline V gene has CDR1 SGHTA and CDR2 FQGNSA. The CDR3 coding sequence is TGTGCCAGCAGCCAAGGTGGGACAGCCATCGCTGGAAACACCATATATTTT. Protein sequence: CASSQGGTAIAGNTIYF.

In its sample, this clonotype was seen a few times. The chain is built from TRBV28 and TRBJ1-1; perhaps TRBD1 as D (6 bases). The length of the CDR3 is 14 residues. Trimming stripped 6 bases from V and 4 bases from J, with 15 bases between. Germline CDR1 is MDHEN and CDR2 is SYDVKM. This CDR3 is CASRFTGMGTEAFF. CDR3 in DNA: TGTGCCAGCAGGTTCACAGGGATGGGCACTGAAGCTTTCTTT. The variable domain in full, with the rest retrieved from reference TRBV28 and TRBJ1-1, is DVKVTQSSRYLVKRTGEKVFLECVQDMDHENMFWYRQDPGLGLRLIYFSYDVKMKEKGDIPEGYSVSREKKERFSLILESASTNQTSMYLCASRFTGMGTEAFFGQGTRLTVV.

This clonotype has a count of ten or more. This chain connects TRBV19 to TRBJ2-1; 7 bases line up with TRBD2. The germline V gene encodes CDR1 LNHDA and CDR2 SQIVND (reference sequence). After removal of 4 bases from V and 10 bases from J, the junction contained 10 bases not matched to a gene. The CDR3 totals 14 residues. This CDR3 reads CASSTTSWSGEQFF. Here the CDR3 DNA reads TGTGCCAGTAGTACGACTAGCTGGTCAGGGGAGCAGTTCTTC. Combining the CDR3 with reference TRBV19 and TRBJ2-1 gives the whole variable domain DGGITQSPKYLFRKEGQNVTLSCEQNLNHDAMYWYRQDPGQGLRLIYYSQIVNDFQKGDIAEGYSVSREKKESFPLTVTSAQKNPTAFYLCASSTTSWSGEQFFGPGTRLTVL.

This chain uses TRBV20-1 with TRBJ1-5; TRBD1 aligns across 7 bases. The germline V gene has CDR1 DFQATT and CDR2 SNEGSKA (reference sequence). V was pared by 2 bases and J by 2 bases, with 0 bases of the junction left unmatched. The CDR3 contains 13 residues. The CDR3 loop reads CSARTGGNQPQHF. The CDR3, as DNA: TGCAGTGCTAGAACAGGGGGCAATCAGCCCCAGCATTTT.

In this sample, this clonotype turned up a few times. This chain links TRBV29-1 with TRBJ2-7, with a tentative D call TRBD1 (5 bases). CDR3 size: 12 residues. Germline CDR1 reads SQVTM; CDR2 reads ANQGSEA. V lost 4 bases, J lost 6 bases, and 13 bases lay in between. CDR3 residues: CSVGLGAGEQYF. The CDR3 DNA reads as TGCAGCGTTGGGTTAGGGGCCGGCGAGCAGTACTTC.

A few counts support this clonotype. The J gene is TRBJ2-5, the V gene TRBV11-2; no clear D. Between the trimmed V and J ends, which lost 1 base and 6 bases, there was a span of 15 bases. Germline CDR1 SGHAT, CDR2 FQNNGV. The CDR3 spans 15 residues. This chain's CDR3 is CASSLVDTKAKTQYF. CDR3 coding DNA: TGTGCCAGCAGCTTAGTTGACACTAAAGCAAAGACCCAGTACTTC. The full variable domain, with the rest looked up from reference TRBV11-2 and TRBJ2-5, is EAGVAQSPRYKIIEKRQSVAFWCNPISGHATLYWYQQILGQGPKLLIQFQNNGVVDDSQLPKDRFSAERLKGVDSTLKIQPAKLEDSAVYLCASSLVDTKAKTQYFGPGTRLLVL.

This clonotype was recorded many times. The chain joins TRBV7-3 to TRBJ2-3; D may correspond to TRBD1 or TRBD2 (5 bases each). Per germline, CDR1 SGHTA and CDR2 FQGTGA. Trimming took 1 base from V and 2 from J, leaving 7 bases between them. The CDR3 covers 14 residues. As DNA, the CDR3 is TGTGCCAGCAGCTTAAGGGGACCCACAGATACGCAGTATTTT. The encoded protein is CASSLRGPTDTQYF.

This clonotype was detected a few times. The chain uses TRBV7-2 and TRBJ1-4, with D maybe TRBD1 (5 bases). Per germline, CDR1 SGHTA and CDR2 FQGNSA. CDR3 size: 14 residues. V lost 2 bases to trimming and J lost 8 bases, with 12 bases between them. The CDR3 sequence is CASSLSGGVEKLFF. CDR3 nucleotide sequence: TGTGCCAGCAGCTTAAGTGGGGGAGTAGAAAAACTGTTTTTT.